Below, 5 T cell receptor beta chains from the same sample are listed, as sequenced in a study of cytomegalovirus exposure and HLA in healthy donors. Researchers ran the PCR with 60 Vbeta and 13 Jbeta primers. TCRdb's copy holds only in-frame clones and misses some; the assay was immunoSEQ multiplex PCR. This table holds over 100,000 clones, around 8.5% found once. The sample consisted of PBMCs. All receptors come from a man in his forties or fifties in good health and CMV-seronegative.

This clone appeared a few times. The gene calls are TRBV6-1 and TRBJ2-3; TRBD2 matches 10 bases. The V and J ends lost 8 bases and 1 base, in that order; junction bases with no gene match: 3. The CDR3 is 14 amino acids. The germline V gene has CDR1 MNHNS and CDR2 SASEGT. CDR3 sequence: CASPGTSGTDTQYF. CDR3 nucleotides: TGTGCCAGCCCCGGGACTAGCGGCACAGATACGCAGTATTTT.

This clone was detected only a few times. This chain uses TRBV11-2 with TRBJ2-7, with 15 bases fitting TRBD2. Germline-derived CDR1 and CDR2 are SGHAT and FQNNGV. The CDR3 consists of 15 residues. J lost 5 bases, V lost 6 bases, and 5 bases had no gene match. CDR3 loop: CASSPWTSGGDEQYF. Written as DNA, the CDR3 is TGTGCCAGCAGTCCGTGGACTAGCGGGGGGGACGAGCAGTACTTC.

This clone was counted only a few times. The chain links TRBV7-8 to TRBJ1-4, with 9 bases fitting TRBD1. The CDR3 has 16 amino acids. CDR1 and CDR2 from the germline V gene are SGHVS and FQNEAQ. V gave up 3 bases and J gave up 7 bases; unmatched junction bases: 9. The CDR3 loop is CASSFVTGGSSEKLFF. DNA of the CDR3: TGTGCCAGCAGCTTTGTAACAGGGGGCTCGAGTGAAAAACTGTTTTTT.

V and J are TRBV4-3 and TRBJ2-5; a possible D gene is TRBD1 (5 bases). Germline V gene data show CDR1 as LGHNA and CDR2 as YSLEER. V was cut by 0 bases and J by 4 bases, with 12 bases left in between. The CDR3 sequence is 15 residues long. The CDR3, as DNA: TGCGCCAGCAGCCAAGATTCAGGGCCCCGAGAGACCCAGTACTTC. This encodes CASSQDSGPRETQYF.

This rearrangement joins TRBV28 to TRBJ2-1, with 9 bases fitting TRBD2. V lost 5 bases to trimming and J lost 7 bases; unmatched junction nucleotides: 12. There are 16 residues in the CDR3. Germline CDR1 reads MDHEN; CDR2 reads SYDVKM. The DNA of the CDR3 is TGTGCCAGCAGTCCACCTCCTAGCGGGGTCACTAATGAGCAGTTCTTC. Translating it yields CASSPPPSGVTNEQFF.